Listed below are T cell receptor beta chains from one sample, sequenced in a study of shared clonotypes between healthy human individuals. Sequenced by immunoSEQ multiplex PCR; TCRdb stores in-frame clones only, minus some. There are 2 million to 2.5 million clones in the sample; 92% occur only once, and around 0.35% lies in the top ten. Sample: naive CD4+ T cells from PBMCs. The receptors come from a man younger than 30 in good health. Some clones in this sample may be carry-over from other donors' samples. Each CDR3 is given with its conserved first and last residue. The order of the fields is D gene, J gene, V gene, clone size, CDR3 DNA, CDR3 protein. The D gene is left open where the match is weak. Rows give clone size only sometimes, using once, few, many, or a class for an expanded clone.

>.|TRBJ1-5|TRBV27|.
TGTGCCAGCAGTTTAGTCAATCCCATTACCGCCCCCAATCAGCCCCAGCATTTT
CASSLVNPITAPNQPQHF
>.|TRBJ2-7|TRBV2|.
TGTGCCGTAGGACAGTCTCTATACGAGCAGTACTTC
CAVGQSLYEQYF
>TRBD1|TRBJ1-5|TRBV7-2|.
TGTGCCAGCAGCCGACAGGGGATAATCGGGAATCAGCCCCAGCATTTT
CASSRQGIIGNQPQHF
>.|TRBJ2-1|TRBV5-1|.
TGCGCCAGCAGCTTGGCGGCAGGGTCCTACAATGAGCAGTTCTTC
CASSLAAGSYNEQFF
>TRBD1|TRBJ2-2|TRBV5-1|.
TGCGCCAGCAGCTTGGGGACAGGGGGCACCGGGGAGCTGTTTTTT
CASSLGTGGTGELFF
>TRBD2|TRBJ2-7|TRBV5-1|once
TGCGCCAGCAGCTTGGCACTAGCGGGAAGTAAGGGGCAGTACTTC
CASSLALAGSKGQYF
>.|TRBJ2-3|TRBV25-1|once
TGTGCCAGCAGTGAGGAGGGGAACACAGATACGCAGTATTTT
CASSEEGNTDTQYF
>TRBD2|TRBJ2-1|TRBV15|.
TGTGCCACCAGCAGTGTAGCGGGAGTTCAGAATGAGCAGTTCTTC
CATSSVAGVQNEQFF
>.|TRBJ1-1|TRBV4-2|.
TGTGCCAGCAGCCAAGACTGGGGATTCCGAGCCGCTGAAGCTTTCTTT
CASSQDWGFRAAEAFF
>.|TRBJ1-2|TRBV6-1|.
TGTGCCAGCAGTGAAGCGCTAGGACAGACCTATGGCTACACCTTC
CASSEALGQTYGYTF
>.|TRBJ1-2|TRBV29-1|.
TGCAGCGTTAAACTGAACAACTATGGCTACACCTTC
CSVKLNNYGYTF
>.|TRBJ1-1|TRBV18|.
TGTGCCAGCTCACCACGGGATATAACGTCAGGGCCGGACGCTGAAGCTTTCTTT
CASSPRDITSGPDAEAFF
>.|TRBJ2-2|TRBV6-5|.
TGTGCCAGCAGTTACTCGATTATTGGGGGCGCCGGGGAGCTGTTTTTT
CASSYSIIGGAGELFF
>.|TRBJ2-7|TRBV21-1|.
TGTGCCAGCAGCAAAAAAAAGCACAGGGAATACGAGCAGTACTTC
CASSKKKHREYEQYF
>TRBD2|TRBJ2-3|TRBV11-1|.
TGTGCCAGCAACCCGGGACTAGCGGCAGAGTCGGGGGGAGTAGATACGCAGTATTTT
CASNPGLAAESGGVDTQYF
>.|TRBJ1-6|TRBV27|.
TGTGCCAGCAGTTTATCGGGGCGTCCCCTCCACTTT
CASSLSGRPLHF
>TRBD2|TRBJ2-5|TRBV18|.
TGTGCCAGCTCACCGACGGGACTAGCGGGAGGAAGGGAAGAGACCCAGTACTTC
CASSPTGLAGGREETQYF
>TRBD2|TRBJ2-7|TRBV19|.
TGTGCCAGTAAATCTAGCGGAAGGAGCTCCTACGAGCAGTACTTC
CASKSSGRSSYEQYF
>.|TRBJ1-1|TRBV25-1|few
TGTGCCAGCAGTGAACCCGAGATAACTGAAGCTTTCTTT
CASSEPEITEAFF
>.|TRBJ1-1|TRBV5-8|.
TGTGCCAGCAGGGGAGAGAGGGCCACTGAAGCTTTCTTT
CASRGERATEAFF
>.|TRBJ2-1|TRBV5-1|.
TGCGCCAGCAGCTTGGGGGTCGGGGGTTTTAGAATCAATGAGCAGTTCTTC
CASSLGVGGFRINEQFF